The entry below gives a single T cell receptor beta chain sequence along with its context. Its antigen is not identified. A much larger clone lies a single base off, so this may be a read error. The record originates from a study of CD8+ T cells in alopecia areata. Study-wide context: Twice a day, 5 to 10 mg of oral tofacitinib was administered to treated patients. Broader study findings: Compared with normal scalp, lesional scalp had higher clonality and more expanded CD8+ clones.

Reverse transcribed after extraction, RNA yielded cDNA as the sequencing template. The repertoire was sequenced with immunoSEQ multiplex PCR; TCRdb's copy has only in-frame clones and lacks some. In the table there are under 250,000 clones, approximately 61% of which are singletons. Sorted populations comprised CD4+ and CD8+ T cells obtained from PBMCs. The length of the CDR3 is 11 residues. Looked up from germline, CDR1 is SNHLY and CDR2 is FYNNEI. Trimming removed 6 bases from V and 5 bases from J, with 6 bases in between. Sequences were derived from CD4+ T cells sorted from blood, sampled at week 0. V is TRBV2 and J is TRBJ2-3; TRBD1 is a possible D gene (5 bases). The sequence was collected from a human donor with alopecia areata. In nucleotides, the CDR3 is TGTGCCAGCAGGACAGAAGATACGCAGTATTTT. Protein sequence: CASRTEDTQYF.